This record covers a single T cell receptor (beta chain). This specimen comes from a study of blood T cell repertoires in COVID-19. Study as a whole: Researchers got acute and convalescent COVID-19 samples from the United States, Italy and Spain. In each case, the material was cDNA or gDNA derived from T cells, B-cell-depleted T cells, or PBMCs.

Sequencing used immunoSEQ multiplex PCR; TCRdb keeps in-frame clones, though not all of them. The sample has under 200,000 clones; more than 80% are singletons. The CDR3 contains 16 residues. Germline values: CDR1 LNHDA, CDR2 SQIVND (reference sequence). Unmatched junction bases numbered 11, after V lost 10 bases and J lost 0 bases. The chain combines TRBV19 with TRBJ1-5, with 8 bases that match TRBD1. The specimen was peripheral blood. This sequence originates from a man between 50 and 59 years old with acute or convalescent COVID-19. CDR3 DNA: TGTGCCACTCGAGACAGGGGATTGAATAGCAATCAGCCCCAGCATTTT. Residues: CATRDRGLNSNQPQHF.